Each of the 32 T cell receptor beta chains below was sequenced from the same sample in a study of cytomegalovirus exposure and HLA in healthy donors. 60 Vbeta and 13 Jbeta primers were used in PCR. Repertoires were generated with immunoSEQ multiplex PCR, while TCRdb's copy carries only in-frame clones and drops some. The sample consists of 220,000 or so clones, 75% to 90% of them appearing once. The material sequenced was PBMCs. The receptors stem from a woman aged 40 to 50 in good health and CMV-seronegative.

This clone was detected a few times. V gene TRBV13 combines with J gene TRBJ2-1; TRBD1 aligns across 7 bases. Looked up from germline, CDR1 is PRHDT and CDR2 is FYEKMQ (reference sequence). With 5 bases clipped from V and 3 bases from J, the junction kept 10 bases outside the gene matches. This CDR3 has 16 residues. CDR3 protein: CASSPEGRTGYNEQFF. Written as DNA, the CDR3 is TGTGCCAGCAGCCCCGAAGGGCGGACAGGCTACAATGAGCAGTTCTTC.

Of note for this clone: The junction shows a germline mismatch at one end, possibly a read error. The chain couples TRBV7-6 to TRBJ2-7; tentative D call: TRBD1 (6 bases). This CDR3 is 13 amino acids long. Germline values: CDR1 SGHVS, CDR2 FNYEAQ. In DNA, the CDR3 is TGTGCCAGCAGCCCCAAGACAGGTTTTTATAAGCACTTC. Its protein is CASSPKTGFYKHF.

This rearrangement joins TRBV6-5 to TRBJ1-4, with a weak D call TRBD1 (5 bases). The CDR3 runs 15 residues. Germline V CDR1 and CDR2: MNHEY, SVGAGI. Trimming stripped 2 bases from V and 6 bases from J, with 13 bases between. CDR3: CASSYVGGTYEKLFF. The CDR3 DNA is TGTGCCAGCAGTTACGTTGGGGGGACGTATGAAAAACTGTTTTTT.

V is TRBV19 and J is TRBJ2-5; D gene unclear. V lost 9 bases, J lost 1 base, and 6 bases lay in between. This CDR3 spans 11 amino acids. CDR1 and CDR2 from the germline V gene are LNHDA and SQIVND (reference sequence). The CDR3 DNA is TGTGCCAGCATGTTCCAAGAGACCCAGTACTTC. Its protein product is CASMFQETQYF.

This clone has just one count. The chain is built from TRBV5-1 and TRBJ1-1, with D possibly TRBD1 on 6 matching bases. The germline V gene has CDR1 SGHRS and CDR2 YFSETQ. The CDR3 is made up of 14 amino acids. V dropped 6 bases and J dropped 0 bases, with 12 bases sitting between them. The CDR3 region is CASNTGPMNTEAFF. CDR3 DNA: TGCGCCAGCAACACAGGGCCAATGAACACTGAAGCTTTCTTT.

The chain is built from TRBV19 and TRBJ1-2; perhaps TRBD1 as D (5 bases). CDR3 size: 13 residues. Trimming shortened V by 5 bases and J by 5 bases, and 12 bases separated the two germline ends. CDR1 is LNHDA, CDR2 SQIVND, per germline (reference sequence). CDR3: CASSFQGTYGYTF. The CDR3 DNA is TGTGCCAGTAGTTTCCAGGGAACTTATGGCTACACCTTC.

This clone was detected only once. This chain uses TRBV27 with TRBJ2-1; 10 nucleotides agree with TRBD2. Germline V gives CDR1 MNHEY, CDR2 SMNVEV (reference sequence). V lost 2 bases and J lost 0; bases outside the gene matches: 7. The CDR3 loop spans 18 amino acids. The CDR3 spells CASSLTWLAGDSYNEQFF. In nucleotides, the CDR3 is TGTGCCAGCAGTTTAACGTGGCTAGCGGGGGACTCCTACAATGAGCAGTTCTTC.

The chain has TRBV6-5 and TRBJ1-2, with D tentatively TRBD1 (6 bases). Germline V gene data show CDR1 as MNHEY and CDR2 as SVGAGI. This CDR3 contains 14 residues. V dropped 5 bases and J dropped 4 bases, with 14 bases sitting between them. CDR3 protein: CASSRTVLGYGYTF. The CDR3 bases are TGTGCCAGCAGTCGGACAGTGTTGGGCTATGGCTACACCTTC.

The J gene is TRBJ2-1, the V gene TRBV2, with D tentatively TRBD2 (5 bases). Trimming shortened V by 10 bases and J by 0 bases, and 13 bases separated the two germline ends. This CDR3 contains 14 residues. Germline values: CDR1 SNHLY, CDR2 FYNNEI. The DNA of the CDR3 is TGTGCCATCTTGGACTCCAGCTCCTACAATGAGCAGTTCTTC. Its translation is CAILDSSSYNEQFF. Variable domain in full (rest from reference TRBV2 and TRBJ2-1): EPEVTQTPSHQVTQMGQEVILRCVPISNHLYFYWYRQILGQKVEFLVSFYNNEISEKSEIFDDQFSVERPDGSNFTLKIRSTKLEDSAMYFCAILDSSSYNEQFFGPGTRLTVL.

The chain employs TRBV29-1 and TRBJ2-5; 14 nucleotides line up with TRBD2. The end of the DNA is better explained by TRBJ2-7, so the J call may be wrong. CDR3 length: 14 amino acids. Germline V gene lookup returns CDR1 SQVTM and CDR2 ANQGSEA. This CDR3 is CSGGGLAGEHEQYF. In DNA form, the CDR3 reads TGCAGCGGTGGGGGACTAGCGGGAGAACACGAGCAGTACTTC.

The genes are TRBV2 and TRBJ1-4, with 8 bases aligning to TRBD1. The J segment lost 7 bases and the V segment lost 6 bases, leaving 7 bases of the junction unmatched. CDR1 is SNHLY, CDR2 FYNNEI, per germline. The CDR3 runs to 14 residues. CDR3 sequence reads: CASRAGQGFEKLFF. Written as DNA, the CDR3 is TGTGCCAGCAGAGCCGGACAGGGCTTTGAAAAACTGTTTTTT.

This rearrangement joins TRBV7-6 to TRBJ1-3; tentative D call: TRBD1 (5 bases). Trimming shortened V by 8 bases and J by 4 bases, and 18 bases separated the two germline ends. The CDR3 has 15 amino acids. Germline V gives CDR1 SGHVS, CDR2 FNYEAQ. The CDR3 spells CASRTGPLAGNTIYF. DNA for the CDR3: TGTGCCAGCCGCACAGGACCGCTAGCGGGAAACACCATATATTTT.

J is TRBJ2-7 and V is TRBV10-3, with TRBD2 matching over 8 bases. The CDR3 sequence is 14 residues long. CDR1 and CDR2 from the germline V gene are ENHRY and SYGVKD. With 7 bases clipped from V and 0 bases from J, the junction kept 5 bases outside the gene matches. The CDR3 region is CAITVSGSSYEQYF. As DNA, the CDR3 is TGTGCCATCACGGTCAGCGGGAGCTCCTACGAGCAGTACTTC.

V and J are TRBV2 and TRBJ1-1, with D unresolved. The germline CDR1 and CDR2 sequences are SNHLY and FYNNEI. This CDR3 spans 12 amino acids. V dropped 6 bases and J dropped 3 bases, with 8 bases sitting between them. The CDR3 region is CASRASYTEAFF. In DNA, the CDR3 is TGTGCCAGCAGGGCTTCGTACACTGAAGCTTTCTTT.

J is TRBJ2-2 and V is TRBV28; D is unclear. The germline V and J ends were trimmed by 2 bases and 2 bases, with 6 bases remaining between them. CDR3 length equals 14 residues. Germline V lookup: CDR1 MDHEN, CDR2 SYDVKM. Here the CDR3 DNA reads TGTGCCAGCAGTTTAGGCGGAAACACCGGGGAGCTGTTTTTT. Protein: CASSLGGNTGELFF.

The chain carries TRBV30 and TRBJ2-3; TRBD2 might be the D (6 bases). The CDR3 spans 14 residues. From germline, CDR1 is GTSNPN and CDR2 SVGIG (reference sequence). The V and J ends lost 7 bases and 7 bases respectively, with 21 bases between them. Here the CDR3 reads CASKATRDLNTQYF. CDR3 nucleotide sequence: TGTGCCTCTAAAGCGACGCGGGATTTAAATACGCAGTATTTT.

The chain recombines TRBV28 with TRBJ1-1; 11 bases align to TRBD1. CDR3 length: 14 amino acids. The trim removed 4 bases at V and 4 bases at J, leaving 2 bases unmatched. The germline V gene has CDR1 MDHEN and CDR2 SYDVKM. For the CDR3, the DNA is TGTGCCAGCAGTTCGGGGACAGGGGGCACTGAAGCTTTCTTT. Protein product: CASSSGTGGTEAFF.

The chain uses TRBV4-2 and TRBJ1-1, with 12 bases aligning to TRBD1. Per germline, CDR1 LGHNA and CDR2 YNFKEQ. J was trimmed by 12 bases and V by 4 bases; bases with no gene match: 12. This CDR3 has 15 amino acids. The CDR3 DNA sequence: TGTGCCAGCAGCCTAACCGGGACAGGGGGCTGGGCGACTTTCTTT. It codes for CASSLTGTGGWATFF.

This chain joins TRBV6-5 and TRBJ2-1, with 12 bases aligning to TRBD2. CDR3 size: 16 residues. The germline CDR1 and CDR2 sequences are MNHEY and SVGAGI. Trimming cost V 4 bases and J 6 bases; bases outside gene matches: 7. This CDR3 is CASSWTLAGGGNEQFF. CDR3 nucleotides: TGTGCCAGCAGTTGGACGCTAGCGGGAGGGGGCAATGAGCAGTTCTTC.

The chain uses TRBV5-4 and TRBJ1-1; possibly TRBD1 for D (5 bases). The CDR3 loop spans 14 amino acids. CDR1 and CDR2 from the germline V gene are SGHNT and YYREEE (reference sequence). V was cut by 4 bases and J by 7 bases, with 17 bases left in between. This chain's CDR3 is CASSPRGSGLEAFF. CDR3 nucleotides: TGTGCCAGCAGCCCCCGGGGGAGCGGGCTTGAAGCTTTCTTT. The entire variable domain, with the rest obtained from reference TRBV5-4 and TRBJ1-1, is as follows: ETGVTQSPTHLIKTRGQQVTLRCSSQSGHNTVSWYQQALGQGPQFIFQYYREEENGRGNFPPRFSGLQFPNYSSELNVNALELDDSALYLCASSPRGSGLEAFFGQGTRLTVV.

The CDR3 DNA reads as TGTGCCAGCAGCTTCTTTAATGAGCAGTTCTTC. This encodes CASSFFNEQFF. The rearrangement joins TRBV7-2 to TRBJ2-1; D remains unclear. Trimming pared 3 bases from V and 7 bases from J, leaving 4 bases between. The CDR3 has 11 residues. Per the germline V gene, CDR1 is SGHTA and CDR2 is FQGNSA.

The chain employs TRBV28 and TRBJ1-3; maybe TRBD1 (6 bases). The CDR3 extends over 16 amino acids. Trimming removed 6 bases from V and 2 bases from J, with 17 bases in between. Germline V CDR1 and CDR2: MDHEN, SYDVKM. CDR3 sequence: CASRPDSFDTGNTIYF. The CDR3 DNA follows: TGTGCCAGCAGGCCGGACAGCTTCGATACTGGAAACACCATATATTTT. The full variable domain, rest sourced from reference TRBV28 and TRBJ1-3, is DVKVTQSSRYLVKRTGEKVFLECVQDMDHENMFWYRQDPGLGLRLIYFSYDVKMKEKGDIPEGYSVSREKKERFSLILESASTNQTSMYLCASRPDSFDTGNTIYFGEGSWLTVV.

The chain employs TRBV9 and TRBJ2-2; 7 positions match TRBD1. V lost 3 bases and J lost 6; bases outside the gene matches: 5. CDR1 and CDR2 from the germline V gene are SGDLS and YYNGEE. This CDR3 has 14 amino acids. The CDR3 protein is CASSDRQGSGELFF. Written as DNA, the CDR3 is TGTGCCAGCAGCGACAGACAGGGATCCGGGGAGCTGTTTTTT.

The chain has TRBV27 and TRBJ2-1, with D possibly being TRBD1 (6 bases). Trimming pared 4 bases from V and 3 bases from J, leaving 13 bases between. The CDR3 spans 15 residues. Germline V gene data show CDR1 as MNHEY and CDR2 as SMNVEV (reference sequence). The CDR3 bases are TGTGCCAGCAGTTGGGCAGGGGCGATCTACAATGAGCAGTTCTTC. As protein: CASSWAGAIYNEQFF.

The genes are TRBV5-4 and TRBJ1-2; D unresolved. CDR3 size: 16 residues. The germline V gene has CDR1 SGHNT and CDR2 YYREEE (reference sequence). Trimming left V 2 bases short and J 5 bases short, with 19 bases between. CDR3 in amino acids: CASSFGLGSGVYGYTF. DNA for the CDR3: TGTGCCAGCAGCTTCGGGTTAGGCAGTGGAGTATATGGCTACACCTTC.

This clone was seen more than once but under ten times. The rearrangement uses TRBV6-1 and TRBJ1-5, with 9 bases matching TRBD1. The germline V gene has CDR1 MNHNS and CDR2 SASEGT. V shed 6 bases and J 6 bases; nucleotides not matched to a gene: 9. This CDR3 region has 15 residues. CDR3 in amino acids: CASSADTGGVQPQHF. The DNA for the CDR3 is TGTGCCAGCAGCGCTGACACAGGGGGCGTTCAGCCCCAGCATTTT.

The chain uses TRBV7-3 and TRBJ2-1; 13 bases map to TRBD2. The CDR3 contains 16 residues. Trimming took 3 bases from V and 8 from J; bases not matched to a gene: 7. Germline V gene data show CDR1 as SGHTA and CDR2 as FQGTGA. CDR3 loop: CASSFHGTSGMDEQFF. CDR3 DNA: TGTGCCAGCAGCTTCCATGGGACTAGCGGGATGGATGAGCAGTTCTTC. Together with reference TRBV7-3 and TRBJ2-1, the CDR3 gives the full variable domain: GAGVSQTPSNKVTEKGKYVELRCDPISGHTALYWYRQSLGQGPEFLIYFQGTGAADDSGLPNDRFFAVRPEGSVSTLKIQRTERGDSAVYLCASSFHGTSGMDEQFFGPGTRLTVL.

V usage is TRBV10-1 and J usage is TRBJ2-5, with 8 bases that match TRBD2. The CDR3 covers 16 residues. Trimming cost V 0 bases and J 0 bases; bases outside gene matches: 3. Germline CDR1 and CDR2: WNHNN and SYGVQD (reference sequence). The CDR3 DNA reads TGCGCCAGCAGTGAGTCGAATAGCGGGAACCAAGAGACCCAGTACTTC. Amino acids: CASSESNSGNQETQYF.

The CDR3 DNA is TGTGCCAGCAGCGCCAGTCGGGACAAGCGATGGGGCTATGGCTACACCTTC. It specifies CASSASRDKRWGYGYTF. The chain carries TRBV9 and TRBJ1-2; D might be TRBD1 (6 bases). CDR3 length: 17 amino acids. Germline V gene lookup returns CDR1 SGDLS and CDR2 YYNGEE. Trimming pared 3 bases from V and 4 bases from J, leaving 22 bases between.

The chain employs TRBV5-1 and TRBJ2-7; 8 positions match TRBD1. The CDR3 is made up of 14 amino acids. Germline loops: CDR1 SGHRS, CDR2 YFSETQ. After removal of 4 bases from V and 5 bases from J, the junction contained 8 bases not matched to a gene. The CDR3 DNA sequence: TGCGCCAGCAGCCTAGGACAGGGCAACAACGAGCAGTACTTC. Translated: CASSLGQGNNEQYF.

The chain employs TRBV2 and TRBJ1-1, with D possibly TRBD1 on 5 matching bases. Germline assignment: CDR1 SNHLY and CDR2 FYNNEI. This CDR3 has 18 residues. Deletions cut 2 bases from V and 2 bases from J, with 21 bases between. This CDR3 reads CASSEYSRAGSSNTEAFF. The CDR3 DNA sequence: TGTGCCAGCAGTGAATACTCTAGGGCAGGGTCGAGTAACACTGAAGCTTTCTTT.

This chain uses TRBV10-1 with TRBJ2-1; 7 bases match TRBD2. Trimming removed 3 bases from V and 3 bases from J; junction bases left unmatched: 11. Germline loops: CDR1 WNHNN, CDR2 SYGVQD (reference sequence). The CDR3 sequence is 17 residues long. The CDR3 spells CASSDGTNLGGYNEQFF. The CDR3, as DNA: TGCGCCAGCAGTGACGGGACTAACCTGGGAGGCTACAATGAGCAGTTCTTC.